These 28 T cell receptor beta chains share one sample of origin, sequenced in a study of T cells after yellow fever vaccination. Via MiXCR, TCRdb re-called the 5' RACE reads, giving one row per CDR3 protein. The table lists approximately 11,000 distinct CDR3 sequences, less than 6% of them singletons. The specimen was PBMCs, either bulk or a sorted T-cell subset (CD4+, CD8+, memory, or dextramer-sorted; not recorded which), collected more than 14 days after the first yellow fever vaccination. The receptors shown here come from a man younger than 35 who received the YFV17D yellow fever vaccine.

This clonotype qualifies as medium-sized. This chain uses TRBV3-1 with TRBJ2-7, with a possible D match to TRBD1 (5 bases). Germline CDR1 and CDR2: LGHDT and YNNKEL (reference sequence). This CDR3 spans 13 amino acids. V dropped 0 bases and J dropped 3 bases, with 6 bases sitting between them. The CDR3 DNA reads TGTGCCAGCAGCCAAGAAGGGGTCTACGAGCAGTACTTC. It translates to CASSQEGVYEQYF.

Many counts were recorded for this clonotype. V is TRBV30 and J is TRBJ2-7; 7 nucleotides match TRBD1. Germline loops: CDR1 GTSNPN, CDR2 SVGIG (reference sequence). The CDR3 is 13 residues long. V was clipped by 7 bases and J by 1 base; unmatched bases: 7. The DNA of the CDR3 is TGTGCCTCAGGGGGTGGCGGGTCCTACGAGCAGTACTTC. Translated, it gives CASGGGGSYEQYF.

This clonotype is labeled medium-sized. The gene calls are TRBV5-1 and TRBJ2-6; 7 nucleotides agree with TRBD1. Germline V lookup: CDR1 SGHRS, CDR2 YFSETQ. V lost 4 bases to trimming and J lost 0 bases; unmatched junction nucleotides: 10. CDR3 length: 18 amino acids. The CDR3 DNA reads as TGCGCCAGCAGCGAAGGGGACAGATCTTCCTCTGGGGCCAACGTCCTGACTTTC. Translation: CASSEGDRSSSGANVLTF. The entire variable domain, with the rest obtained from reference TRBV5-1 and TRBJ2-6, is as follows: KAGVTQTPRYLIKTRGQQVTLSCSPISGHRSVSWYQQTPGQGLQFLFEYFSETQRNKGNFPGRFSGRQFSNSRSEMNVSTLELGDSALYLCASSEGDRSSSGANVLTFGAGSRLTVL.

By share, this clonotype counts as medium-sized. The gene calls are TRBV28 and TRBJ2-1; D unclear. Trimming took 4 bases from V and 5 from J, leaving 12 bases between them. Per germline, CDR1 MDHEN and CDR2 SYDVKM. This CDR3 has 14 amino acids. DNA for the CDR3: TGTGCCAGCAGTTGGTCAGCAGGCCACAATGAGCAGTTCTTC. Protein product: CASSWSAGHNEQFF.

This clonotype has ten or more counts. The CDR3 DNA is TGCGCCAGCAGCTTGGCCGGGGGACGCGACACTGAAGCTTTCTTT. Protein product: CASSLAGGRDTEAFF. The chain couples TRBV5-1 to TRBJ1-1, with D perhaps TRBD1 (5 bases). From germline, CDR1 is SGHRS and CDR2 YFSETQ. Trimming cost V 0 bases and J 3 bases, with 12 bases left between them. CDR3 length equals 15 residues.

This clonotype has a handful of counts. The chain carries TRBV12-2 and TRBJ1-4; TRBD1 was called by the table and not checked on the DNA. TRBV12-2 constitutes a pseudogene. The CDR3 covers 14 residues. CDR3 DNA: TGTGCAAGTCGCCACAGGACAGGGGAAGAAAAACTGTTTTTT. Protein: CASRHRTGEEKLFF.

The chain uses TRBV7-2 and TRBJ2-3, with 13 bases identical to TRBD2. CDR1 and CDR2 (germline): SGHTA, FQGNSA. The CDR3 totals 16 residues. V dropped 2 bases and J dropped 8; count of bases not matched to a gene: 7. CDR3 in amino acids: CASSLTSGGAGATQYF. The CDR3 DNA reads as TGTGCCAGCAGCTTAACTAGCGGGGGGGCCGGTGCTACGCAGTATTTT.

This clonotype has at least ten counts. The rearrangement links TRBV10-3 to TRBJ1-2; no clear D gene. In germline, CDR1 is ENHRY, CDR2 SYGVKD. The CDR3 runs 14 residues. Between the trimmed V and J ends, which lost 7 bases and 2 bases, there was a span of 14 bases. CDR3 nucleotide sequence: TGTGCCATCAACCCCGACGGATCCAACTATGGCTACACCTTC. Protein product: CAINPDGSNYGYTF.

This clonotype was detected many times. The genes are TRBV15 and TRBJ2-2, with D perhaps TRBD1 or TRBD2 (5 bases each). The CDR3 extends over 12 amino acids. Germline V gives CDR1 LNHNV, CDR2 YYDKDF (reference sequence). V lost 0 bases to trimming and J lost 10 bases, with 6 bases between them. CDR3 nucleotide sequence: TGTGCCACCAGCAGAGAGGGGACGGAGCTGTTTTTT. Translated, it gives CATSREGTELFF.

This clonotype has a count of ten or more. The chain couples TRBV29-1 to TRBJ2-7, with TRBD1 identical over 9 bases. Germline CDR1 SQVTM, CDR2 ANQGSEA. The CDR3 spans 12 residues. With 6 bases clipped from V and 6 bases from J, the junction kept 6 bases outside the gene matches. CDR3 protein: CSVVRDRAEQYF. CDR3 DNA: TGCAGCGTAGTCCGGGACAGGGCCGAGCAGTACTTC.

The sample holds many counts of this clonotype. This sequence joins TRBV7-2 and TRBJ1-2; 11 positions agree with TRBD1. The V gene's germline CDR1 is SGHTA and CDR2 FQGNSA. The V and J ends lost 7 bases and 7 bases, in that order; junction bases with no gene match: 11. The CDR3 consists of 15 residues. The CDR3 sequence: CASISSTGTGGGYTF. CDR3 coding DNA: TGTGCCAGCATATCTAGTACCGGGACAGGGGGTGGCTACACCTTC.

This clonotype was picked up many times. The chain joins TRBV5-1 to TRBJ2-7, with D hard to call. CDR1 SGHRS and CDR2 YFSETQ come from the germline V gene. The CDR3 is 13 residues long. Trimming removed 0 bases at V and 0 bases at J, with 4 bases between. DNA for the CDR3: TGCGCCAGCAGCTTGGGCAGCTCCTACGAGCAGTACTTC. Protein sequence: CASSLGSSYEQYF. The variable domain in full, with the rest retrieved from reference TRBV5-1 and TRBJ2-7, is KAGVTQTPRYLIKTRGQQVTLSCSPISGHRSVSWYQQTPGQGLQFLFEYFSETQRNKGNFPGRFSGRQFSNSRSEMNVSTLELGDSALYLCASSLGSSYEQYFGPGTRLTVT.

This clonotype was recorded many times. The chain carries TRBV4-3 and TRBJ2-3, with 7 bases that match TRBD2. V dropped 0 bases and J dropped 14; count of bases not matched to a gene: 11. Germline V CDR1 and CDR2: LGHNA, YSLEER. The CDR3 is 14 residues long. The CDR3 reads CASSQDSGLPRPYF. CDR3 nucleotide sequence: TGCGCCAGCAGCCAAGATAGCGGGCTGCCACGTCCGTATTTT.

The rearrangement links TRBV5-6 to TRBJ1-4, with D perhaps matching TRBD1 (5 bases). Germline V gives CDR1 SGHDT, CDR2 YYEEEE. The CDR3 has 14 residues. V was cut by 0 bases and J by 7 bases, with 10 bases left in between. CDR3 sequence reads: CASSLAGRGEKLFF. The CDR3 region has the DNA TGTGCCAGCAGCTTGGCAGGGAGGGGTGAAAAACTGTTTTTT.

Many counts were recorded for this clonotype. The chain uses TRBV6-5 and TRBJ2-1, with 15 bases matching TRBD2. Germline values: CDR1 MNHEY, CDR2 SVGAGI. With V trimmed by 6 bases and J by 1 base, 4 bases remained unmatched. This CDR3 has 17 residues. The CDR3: CASRGTSGGSSYNEQFF. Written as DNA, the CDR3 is TGTGCCAGCAGGGGGACTAGCGGGGGGTCATCCTACAATGAGCAGTTCTTC.

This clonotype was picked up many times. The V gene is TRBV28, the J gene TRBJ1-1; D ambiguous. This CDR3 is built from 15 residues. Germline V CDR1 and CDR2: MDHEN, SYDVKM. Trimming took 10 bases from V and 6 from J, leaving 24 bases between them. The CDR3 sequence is CATDPASPRPPEAFF. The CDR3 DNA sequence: TGTGCCACCGATCCGGCGAGTCCCCGGCCACCTGAAGCTTTCTTT.

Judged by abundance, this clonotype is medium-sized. CDR3 protein: CASSAPGTRAFF. CDR3 bases: TGTGCCAGCAGCGCGCCCGGGACACGAGCTTTCTTT. V usage is TRBV5-4 and J usage is TRBJ1-1; the D gene is possibly TRBD1 (6 bases). CDR1 is SGHNT, CDR2 YYREEE, per germline (reference sequence). The V and J ends lost 4 bases and 10 bases respectively, with 14 bases between them. The CDR3 consists of 12 residues. The variable domain in full, completed from reference TRBV5-4 and TRBJ1-1, reads ETGVTQSPTHLIKTRGQQVTLRCSSQSGHNTVSWYQQALGQGPQFIFQYYREEENGRGNFPPRFSGLQFPNYSSELNVNALELDDSALYLCASSAPGTRAFFGQGTRLTVV.

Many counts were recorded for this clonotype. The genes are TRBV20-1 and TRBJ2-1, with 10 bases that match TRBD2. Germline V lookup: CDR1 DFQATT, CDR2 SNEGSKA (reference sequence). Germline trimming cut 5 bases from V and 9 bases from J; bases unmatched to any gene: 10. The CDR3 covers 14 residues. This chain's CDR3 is CSASRVAGGSEQFF. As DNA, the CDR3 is TGCAGTGCTTCCCGGGTAGCGGGGGGATCTGAGCAGTTCTTC.

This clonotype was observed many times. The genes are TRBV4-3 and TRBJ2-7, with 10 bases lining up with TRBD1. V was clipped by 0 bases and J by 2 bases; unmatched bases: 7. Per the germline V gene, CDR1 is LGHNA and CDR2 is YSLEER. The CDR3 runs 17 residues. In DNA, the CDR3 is TGCGCCAGCAGCCAAGAACTCCGGGACAGGGGAGCCTACGAGCAGTACTTC. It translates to CASSQELRDRGAYEQYF.

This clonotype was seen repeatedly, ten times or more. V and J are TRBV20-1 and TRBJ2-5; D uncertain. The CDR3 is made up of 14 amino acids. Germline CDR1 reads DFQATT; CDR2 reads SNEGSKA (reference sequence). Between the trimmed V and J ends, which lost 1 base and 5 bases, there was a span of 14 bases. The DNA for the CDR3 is TGCAGTGCTAGAGCCCTCGGCCCTGTGGAGACCCAGTACTTC. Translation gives CSARALGPVETQYF.

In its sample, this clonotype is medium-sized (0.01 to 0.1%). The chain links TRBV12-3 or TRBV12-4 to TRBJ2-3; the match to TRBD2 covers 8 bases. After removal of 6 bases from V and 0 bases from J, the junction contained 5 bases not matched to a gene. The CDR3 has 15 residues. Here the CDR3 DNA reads TGTGCCAGCAGGCGGGGGGTAAAGAGCACAGATACGCAGTATTTT. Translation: CASRRGVKSTDTQYF.

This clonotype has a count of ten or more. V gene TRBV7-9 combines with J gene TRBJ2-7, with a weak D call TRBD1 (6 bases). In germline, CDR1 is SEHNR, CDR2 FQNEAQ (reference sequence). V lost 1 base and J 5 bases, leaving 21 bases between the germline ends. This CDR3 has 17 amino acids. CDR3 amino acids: CASSLDAGAGIYHEQYF. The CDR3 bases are TGTGCCAGCAGCTTAGATGCAGGGGCCGGTATTTACCACGAGCAGTACTTC.

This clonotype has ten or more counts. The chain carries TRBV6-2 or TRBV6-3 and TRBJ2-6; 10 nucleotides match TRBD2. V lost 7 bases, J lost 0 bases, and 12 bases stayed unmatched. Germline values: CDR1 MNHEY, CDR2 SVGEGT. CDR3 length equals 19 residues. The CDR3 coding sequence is TGTGCCAGCACCAAGCCGGAACTAGCGGGAAACTCTGGGGCCAACGTCCTGACTTTC. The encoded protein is CASTKPELAGNSGANVLTF.

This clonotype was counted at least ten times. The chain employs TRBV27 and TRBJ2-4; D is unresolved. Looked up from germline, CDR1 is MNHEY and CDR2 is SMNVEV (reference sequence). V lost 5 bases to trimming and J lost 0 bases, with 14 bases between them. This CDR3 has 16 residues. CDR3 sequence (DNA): TGTGCCAGCAGTCCCACCGGAGACCTAGCCAAAAACATTCAGTACTTC. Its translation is CASSPTGDLAKNIQYF.

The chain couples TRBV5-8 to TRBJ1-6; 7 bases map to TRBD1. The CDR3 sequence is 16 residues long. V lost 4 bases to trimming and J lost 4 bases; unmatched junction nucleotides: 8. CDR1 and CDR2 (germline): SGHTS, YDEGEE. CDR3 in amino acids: CASSPGQDAYNSPLHF. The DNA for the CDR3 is TGTGCCAGCAGCCCTGGACAGGACGCTTATAATTCACCCCTCCACTTT.

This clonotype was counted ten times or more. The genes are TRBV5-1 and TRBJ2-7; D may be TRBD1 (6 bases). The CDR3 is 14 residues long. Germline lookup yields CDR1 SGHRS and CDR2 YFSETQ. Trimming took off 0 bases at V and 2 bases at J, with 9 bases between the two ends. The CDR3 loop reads CASSLVGTTYEQYF. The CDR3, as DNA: TGCGCCAGCAGCTTGGTGGGGACAACCTACGAGCAGTACTTC. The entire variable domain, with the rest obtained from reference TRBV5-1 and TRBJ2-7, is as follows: KAGVTQTPRYLIKTRGQQVTLSCSPISGHRSVSWYQQTPGQGLQFLFEYFSETQRNKGNFPGRFSGRQFSNSRSEMNVSTLELGDSALYLCASSLVGTTYEQYFGPGTRLTVT.

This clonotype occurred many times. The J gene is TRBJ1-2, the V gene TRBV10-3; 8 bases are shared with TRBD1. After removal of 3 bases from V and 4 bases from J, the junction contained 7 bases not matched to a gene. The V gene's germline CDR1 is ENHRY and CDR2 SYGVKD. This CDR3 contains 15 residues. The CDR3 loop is CAISDVRQGSYGYTF. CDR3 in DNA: TGTGCCATCAGTGACGTTCGACAGGGGAGCTATGGCTACACCTTC.

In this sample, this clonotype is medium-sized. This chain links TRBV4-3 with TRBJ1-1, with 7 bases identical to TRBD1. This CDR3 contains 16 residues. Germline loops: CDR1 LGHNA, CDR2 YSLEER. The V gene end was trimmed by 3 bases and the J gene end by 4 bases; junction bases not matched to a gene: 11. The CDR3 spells CASSQVEAGGFTEAFF. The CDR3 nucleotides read TGCGCCAGCAGCCAGGTAGAAGCAGGGGGGTTCACTGAAGCTTTCTTT.